This T cell receptor (beta chain) was sequenced in a study of response to subunit inactivated influenza vaccine. Overall study findings and caveats: The study's authors posited that every seasonal influenza vaccination enlists few new T cells.

Germline V gene data show CDR1 as SGHTA and CDR2 as FQGNSA. The CDR3 consists of 15 residues. Deletions cut 0 bases from V and 3 bases from J, with 8 bases between. A note on this clonotype: The antigen is not known.

MiXCR, run by TCRdb on the RT-PCR reads, gives a single entry per CDR3 protein. The sample has 500,000 to 600,000 distinct CDR3 sequences; approximately 15% are singletons. This TCR was sampled from a man between 50 and 70 years old who received an inactivated influenza vaccine. The starting material was CD4+ T cells sorted from PBMCs, obtained less than 30 months after vaccination. The chain employs TRBV7-2 and TRBJ2-2; no clear D. The CDR3 region is CASSLAGIDTGELFF. The DNA of the CDR3 is TGTGCCAGCAGCTTAGCGGGAATTGACACCGGGGAGCTGTTTTTT.